Listed below are T cell receptor beta chains from one sample, sequenced in a study of blood T cell repertoires in COVID-19. Repertoires were generated with immunoSEQ multiplex PCR, while TCRdb's copy carries only in-frame clones and drops some. The sample consists of approximately 390,000 clones, about 87% of them appearing once. Sequenced input: PBMCs or T cells enriched from blood (not recorded which). The receptors shown here come from a woman aged 45-65 years who had recovered from COVID-19. Each CDR3 is given with its conserved first and last residue. The order of the fields is D gene, V gene, clone size, J gene, CDR3 protein, CDR3 DNA. A D gene is named only where the DNA matches it firmly. Expanded clones get a size class; other rows say once, few or many, or leave the size out.

d_call: TRBD1
v_call: TRBV27
clone_size: .
j_call: TRBJ2-2
cdr3_aa: CASSFGTANTGELFF
cdr3_nt: TGTGCCAGCAGTTTCGGGACAGCGAACACCGGGGAGCTGTTTTTT

d_call: .
v_call: TRBV27
clone_size: .
j_call: TRBJ2-3
cdr3_aa: CASSLGQNTDTQYF
cdr3_nt: TGTGCCAGCAGTTTAGGACAGAACACAGATACGCAGTATTTT

d_call: TRBD1
v_call: TRBV7-6
clone_size: .
j_call: TRBJ2-3
cdr3_aa: CASTVGTDLTDTQYF
cdr3_nt: TGTGCCAGCACCGTAGGGACAGATCTCACAGATACGCAGTATTTT

d_call: TRBD1
v_call: TRBV28
clone_size: .
j_call: TRBJ1-2
cdr3_aa: CASSLGQGGGYTF
cdr3_nt: TGTGCCAGCAGTTTAGGACAGGGGGGTGGCTACACCTTC

d_call: TRBD2
v_call: TRBV7-9
clone_size: .
j_call: TRBJ2-1
cdr3_aa: CASSQRTGRSSYNEQFF
cdr3_nt: TGTGCCAGCAGTCAAAGGACCGGGAGGAGCTCCTACAATGAGCAGTTCTTC

d_call: TRBD1
v_call: TRBV5-5
clone_size: .
j_call: TRBJ1-2
cdr3_aa: CASSRDRETPFGYTF
cdr3_nt: TGTGCCAGCAGCCGGGACAGAGAAACACCTTTTGGCTACACCTTC

d_call: TRBD1
v_call: TRBV19
clone_size: .
j_call: TRBJ1-6
cdr3_aa: CASSVPGTGLNSPLHF
cdr3_nt: TGTGCCAGTAGTGTACCCGGGACAGGACTCAATTCACCCCTCCACTTT

d_call: .
v_call: TRBV5-1
clone_size: many
j_call: TRBJ1-1
cdr3_aa: CASSLDRNTEAFF
cdr3_nt: TGCGCCAGCAGCTTGGACAGGAACACTGAAGCTTTCTTT

d_call: TRBD1
v_call: TRBV2
clone_size: .
j_call: TRBJ1-1
cdr3_aa: CASCKTGGSAEAFF
cdr3_nt: TGTGCCAGCTGTAAAACAGGGGGTTCCGCTGAAGCTTTCTTT

d_call: .
v_call: TRBV28
clone_size: .
j_call: TRBJ1-2
cdr3_aa: CASSLRGRDGYTF
cdr3_nt: TGTGCCAGCAGTTTAAGGGGCCGGGATGGCTACACCTTC

d_call: .
v_call: TRBV2
clone_size: once
j_call: TRBJ1-1
cdr3_aa: CASSENRAEAFF
cdr3_nt: TGTGCCAGCAGTGAAAACAGGGCTGAAGCTTTCTTT

d_call: .
v_call: TRBV6-5
clone_size: .
j_call: TRBJ1-1
cdr3_aa: CASRRGGNTEAFF
cdr3_nt: TGTGCCAGCAGGAGGGGGGGGAACACTGAAGCTTTCTTT

d_call: .
v_call: TRBV14
clone_size: .
j_call: TRBJ1-2
cdr3_aa: CASSQVPGQVYGYTF
cdr3_nt: TGTGCCAGCAGCCAAGTACCCGGACAAGTCTATGGCTACACCTTC

d_call: .
v_call: TRBV18
clone_size: few
j_call: TRBJ1-1
cdr3_aa: CASSREQGSAFF
cdr3_nt: TGTGCCAGCTCACGAGAACAGGGTTCAGCTTTCTTT

d_call: .
v_call: TRBV3-1/TRBV3-2
clone_size: .
j_call: TRBJ1-3
cdr3_aa: CASSLDGVSSGNTIYF
cdr3_nt: TGTGCCAGCAGCCTCGACGGGGTTTCCTCTGGAAACACCATATATTTT

d_call: .
v_call: TRBV27
clone_size: .
j_call: TRBJ1-2
cdr3_aa: CASSPHRDTLNYGYTF
cdr3_nt: TGTGCCAGCAGTCCCCACCGGGACACTTTAAACTATGGCTACACCTTC

d_call: .
v_call: TRBV19
clone_size: once
j_call: TRBJ1-6
cdr3_aa: CASSFFLDTISYNSPLHF
cdr3_nt: TGTGCCAGTAGTTTTTTCTTGGACACAATCTCCTATAATTCACCCCTCCACTTT

d_call: .
v_call: TRBV28
clone_size: .
j_call: TRBJ1-5
cdr3_aa: CASSLGQVNNQPQHF
cdr3_nt: TGTGCCAGCAGTTTAGGCCAGGTGAATAATCAGCCCCAGCATTTT

d_call: TRBD1
v_call: TRBV18
clone_size: .
j_call: TRBJ1-2
cdr3_aa: CASSPKQGEGYTF
cdr3_nt: TGTGCCAGCTCACCGAAACAGGGGGAGGGCTACACCTTC

d_call: .
v_call: TRBV18
clone_size: once
j_call: TRBJ1-5
cdr3_aa: CASSPTPRTASNQPQHF
cdr3_nt: TGTGCCAGCTCACCAACCCCGAGGACAGCTAGCAATCAGCCCCAGCATTTT

d_call: .
v_call: TRBV6-2/TRBV6-3
clone_size: .
j_call: TRBJ1-2
cdr3_aa: CASGPGQGAYGYTF
cdr3_nt: TGTGCCAGCGGCCCGGGGCAGGGCGCATATGGCTACACCTTC

d_call: .
v_call: TRBV4-2
clone_size: few
j_call: TRBJ1-4
cdr3_aa: CASSQDPGGGATNEKLFF
cdr3_nt: TGTGCCAGCAGCCAAGATCCCGGGGGGGGTGCAACTAATGAAAAACTGTTTTTT

d_call: .
v_call: TRBV19
clone_size: .
j_call: TRBJ1-5
cdr3_aa: CASSIQEGQPQHF
cdr3_nt: TGTGCCAGTAGTATCCAAGAGGGTCAGCCCCAGCATTTT

d_call: .
v_call: TRBV30
clone_size: .
j_call: TRBJ1-5
cdr3_aa: CAWSVRDWQPQHF
cdr3_nt: TGTGCCTGGAGTGTACGGGATTGGCAGCCCCAGCATTTT

d_call: TRBD1
v_call: TRBV7-2
clone_size: .
j_call: TRBJ1-4
cdr3_aa: CASSLDRGNEKLFF
cdr3_nt: TGTGCCAGCAGCTTAGACAGGGGGAATGAAAAACTGTTTTTT

d_call: .
v_call: TRBV19
clone_size: .
j_call: TRBJ1-5
cdr3_aa: CASRGEESRGNQPQHF
cdr3_nt: TGTGCCAGTAGGGGGGAGGAGTCGAGGGGCAATCAGCCCCAGCATTTT

d_call: .
v_call: TRBV6-5
clone_size: once
j_call: TRBJ1-5
cdr3_aa: CASLKEGVFQQPQHF
cdr3_nt: TGTGCCAGCCTCAAGGAGGGAGTTTTTCAGCAGCCCCAGCATTTT

d_call: TRBD1
v_call: TRBV5-5
clone_size: .
j_call: TRBJ2-7
cdr3_aa: CASSLPGTVNYEQYF
cdr3_nt: TGTGCCAGCAGCTTACCCGGGACAGTTAACTACGAGCAGTACTTC

d_call: TRBD2
v_call: TRBV27
clone_size: .
j_call: TRBJ2-1
cdr3_aa: CASSRSGGFIDEQFF
cdr3_nt: TGTGCCAGCAGTAGGAGCGGGGGATTTATCGATGAGCAGTTCTTC

d_call: .
v_call: TRBV2
clone_size: once
j_call: TRBJ1-5
cdr3_aa: CASSDQGGDNQPQHF
cdr3_nt: TGTGCCAGCAGCGACCAAGGAGGTGACAATCAGCCCCAGCATTTT

d_call: .
v_call: TRBV7-2
clone_size: .
j_call: TRBJ1-5
cdr3_aa: CASSLESGNQPQHF
cdr3_nt: TGTGCCAGCAGCTTAGAGAGCGGGAATCAGCCCCAGCATTTT

d_call: TRBD1
v_call: TRBV18
clone_size: .
j_call: TRBJ1-1
cdr3_aa: CASSQAQGVNTEAFF
cdr3_nt: TGTGCCAGCTCACAGGCTCAGGGGGTGAACACTGAAGCTTTCTTT

d_call: .
v_call: TRBV6-1
clone_size: .
j_call: TRBJ2-2
cdr3_aa: CASSEGFEGGELFF
cdr3_nt: TGTGCCAGCAGTGAAGGGTTTGAGGGCGGGGAGCTGTTTTTT

d_call: TRBD1
v_call: TRBV7-8
clone_size: .
j_call: TRBJ1-2
cdr3_aa: CASSYTTGGGYTF
cdr3_nt: TGTGCCAGCAGCTATACCACAGGGGGTGGCTACACCTTC

d_call: .
v_call: TRBV18
clone_size: .
j_call: TRBJ2-3
cdr3_aa: CASSLSLLSSEDTQYF
cdr3_nt: TGTGCCAGCTCCCTTTCTCTTTTGTCCTCTGAGGATACGCAGTATTTT

d_call: .
v_call: TRBV5-1
clone_size: few
j_call: TRBJ2-1
cdr3_aa: CASSFAPEGNEQFF
cdr3_nt: TGCGCCAGCAGCTTTGCCCCGGAGGGTAATGAGCAGTTCTTC

d_call: TRBD1
v_call: TRBV18
clone_size: .
j_call: TRBJ2-6
cdr3_aa: CASSLAPGTATSGANVLTF
cdr3_nt: TGTGCCAGCTCACTAGCCCCCGGGACAGCTACGAGCGGGGCCAACGTCCTGACTTTC

d_call: .
v_call: TRBV15
clone_size: .
j_call: TRBJ1-4
cdr3_aa: CATSPGTTGLYEKLFF
cdr3_nt: TGTGCCACCAGCCCCGGAACGACAGGCCTCTACGAAAAACTGTTTTTT

d_call: TRBD1
v_call: TRBV5-1
clone_size: once
j_call: TRBJ2-1
cdr3_aa: CASSYTDRGHEQFF
cdr3_nt: TGCGCCAGCAGCTACACGGACAGGGGGCATGAGCAGTTCTTC

d_call: .
v_call: TRBV27
clone_size: .
j_call: TRBJ2-7
cdr3_aa: CASSFQGPSYEQYF
cdr3_nt: TGTGCCAGCAGTTTTCAGGGGCCGTCCTACGAGCAGTACTTC

d_call: TRBD2
v_call: TRBV6-2/TRBV6-3
clone_size: once
j_call: TRBJ2-7
cdr3_aa: CASSNPGLQEYF
cdr3_nt: TGTGCCAGCAGCAATCCGGGACTACAAGAGTACTTC